This T cell receptor (beta chain) emerged from a study of shared clonotypes between healthy human individuals. Study-wide results and limits: Unshared clonotypes carried lower generation probabilities than those common to all four donors. Large depth notwithstanding, sorted-subset sequencing proved incomplete by rarefaction.

The study drew its donors from healthy HIV-negative adults without recent acute infections or vaccinations. Authors' processing steps: With immunoSEQ giving junction-only sequences and no quality scores, filtering differed. Produced via immunoSEQ multiplex PCR; TCRdb's table is partial and in-frame only. V and J calls and clone size are copied from that table; D and trimming were computed from the DNA. The repertoire holds millions of clones, with more than 80% as singletons. Regarding this clone: Its antigen is not identified.

The V gene's germline CDR1 is SGHNT and CDR2 YYREEE (reference sequence). Trimming took 0 bases from V and 3 from J, leaving 9 bases between them. The CDR3 runs 15 residues. Sample: naive CD4+ T cells sorted from blood. Subset described: CD45RA+ positively selected. This TCR derives from a man aged 18 to 30 in good health. The chain carries TRBV5-4 and TRBJ2-2, with D perhaps assigned TRBD1 or TRBD2 (5 bases each). CDR3 bases: TGTGCCAGCAGCTTGGCGGGGCGAGACACCGGGGAGCTGTTTTTT. Translating gives CASSLAGRDTGELFF.